This T cell receptor beta chain was sequenced during a study of cytomegalovirus exposure and HLA in healthy donors. Regarding the study as a whole: Later on, an analysis tied approximately 17,000 TCR beta sequences to HLA alleles at 0.05 false discovery rate. In an earlier analysis, about 87% or about 30%: the productive usage of most TCR beta V segments. It was assumed in the presence/absence analyses that sequencing depth was roughly uniform across donors.

In the case of this clone: The antigen is unknown.

13 Jbeta primers and 60 Vbeta primers were used for the PCR. Produced via immunoSEQ multiplex PCR; TCRdb's table is partial and in-frame only. The repertoire holds 100,000 to 150,000 clones, with approximately 72% as singletons. Sample: PBMCs. This receptor was obtained from a human donor in good health.

The CDR3 loop is CASSIDRALGSDTGELFF. CDR3 DNA sequence: TGTGCCAGTAGTATAGACAGGGCCTTGGGATCGGACACCGGGGAGCTGTTTTTT. The gene calls are TRBV19 and TRBJ2-2, with a weak D call TRBD1 (5 bases). The V gene lost 0 bases and the J gene lost 3 bases, with 17 bases spanning the gap. Germline V gene data show CDR1 as LNHDA and CDR2 as SQIVND (reference sequence). The CDR3 is 18 residues long. The full variable domain, its missing parts supplied by reference TRBV19 and TRBJ2-2, is DGGITQSPKYLFRKEGQNVTLSCEQNLNHDAMYWYRQDPGQGLRLIYYSQIVNDFQKGDIAEGYSVSREKKESFPLTVTSAQKNPTAFYLCASSIDRALGSDTGELFFGEGSRLTVL.